These 23 T cell receptor beta chains share one sample of origin, sequenced in a study of shared clonotypes between healthy human individuals (dated by TCRdb to the early 2020s). Libraries were built with the immunoSEQ multiplex PCR assay. The clones in this table, taken by TCRdb from immuneACCESS, are in-frame only. Not every clone is retained; where verified, under half of the shortfall comes from an unresolved V gene, and the cause of the rest is unknown. The sample yields roughly 300,000 clones; roughly 84% were counted once. The top ten clones comprise under 20% of the sample. Sequencing input: memory CD8+ T cells sorted from blood. The cell subset or site label, read with the paper, signifies: CD45RO+ cells pooled with CCR7-negative TemRA cells. All receptors derive from a man aged 18 to 35 in good health.

This clone is a singleton in its sample. The chain has TRBV6-6 and TRBJ2-1; TRBD2 aligns across 7 bases. CDR1 and CDR2 (germline): MNHNY, SVGAGI (reference sequence). V lost 0 bases, J lost 4 bases, and 3 bases stayed unmatched. The CDR3 has 15 residues. This CDR3 reads CASSYSLGRYNEQFF. CDR3 DNA sequence: TGTGCCAGCAGTTACTCCCTCGGGAGGTACAATGAGCAGTTCTTC.

The chain is built from TRBV4-3 and TRBJ1-1; D remains unclear. The V and J ends lost 3 bases and 4 bases respectively, with 12 bases between them. CDR3 length: 14 amino acids. Germline CDR1 and CDR2: LGHNA and YSLEER. The CDR3 protein is CASSQLPVGTEAFF. In DNA form, the CDR3 reads TGCGCCAGCAGCCAGCTCCCCGTAGGCACTGAAGCTTTCTTT.

The gene calls are TRBV28 and TRBJ1-1, with D hard to call. The CDR3 is 13 residues long. The germline V gene has CDR1 MDHEN and CDR2 SYDVKM. V lost 2 bases to trimming and J lost 4 bases, with 8 bases between them. For the CDR3, the DNA is TGTGCCAGCAGTTTAACCGGGTTCACTGAAGCTTTCTTT. As protein: CASSLTGFTEAFF.

The chain recombines TRBV29-1 with TRBJ1-2; a possible D gene is TRBD1 (6 bases). With 2 bases removed from V and 5 bases from J, the gap between germline ends came to 15 bases. The germline V gene encodes CDR1 SQVTM and CDR2 ANQGSEA. This CDR3 is built from 14 residues. The CDR3 DNA is TGCAGCGTTGAAACACAAGGCCAGGGGTATGGCTACACCTTC. Protein sequence: CSVETQGQGYGYTF.

The genes are TRBV5-6 and TRBJ1-6; D perhaps matches TRBD1 (6 bases). Germline V lookup: CDR1 SGHDT, CDR2 YYEEEE. The CDR3 consists of 14 residues. Deletions cut 4 bases from V and 8 bases from J, with 13 bases between. Written as DNA, the CDR3 is TGTGCCAGCAGCGAGGGGGGCCTGGATTCACCCCTCCACTTT. It is translated as CASSEGGLDSPLHF.

V and J are TRBV27 and TRBJ2-7; 10 positions match TRBD2. Trimming took 8 bases from V and 5 from J; bases not matched to a gene: 15. The germline V gene encodes CDR1 MNHEY and CDR2 SMNVEV (reference sequence). The CDR3 length is 16 residues. In DNA, the CDR3 is TGTGCCAGCCGCCCTATGGGACTAGCGTTGGTACACGAGCAGTACTTC. This codes for CASRPMGLALVHEQYF.

This clone is a singleton in its sample. A far larger clone is a single base away, which makes a read error likely. The chain links TRBV4-1 to TRBJ2-7; D possibly corresponds to TRBD2 (6 bases). The CDR3 covers 16 residues. Germline CDR1 is MGHRA and CDR2 is YSYEKL. V was shortened by 3 bases and J by 4 bases, with 19 bases between the two germline ends. The CDR3 DNA reads TGCGCCAGCAGCCAGTCCGTAGTGGGAGGTTGGTACGAGCAGTACTTC. It encodes CASSQSVVGGWYEQYF.

This clone was seen once. The gene calls are TRBV6-6 and TRBJ2-1; TRBD2 might be the D (7 bases). This CDR3 is built from 14 residues. The V gene lost 2 bases and the J gene lost 9 bases, with 14 bases spanning the gap. Germline V gene lookup returns CDR1 MNHNY and CDR2 SVGAGI (reference sequence). In DNA, the CDR3 is TGTGCCAGCAGTTACGGGGAGGGGGTAGGTGAGCAGTTCTTC. It yields the protein CASSYGEGVGEQFF.

The V and J genes are TRBV4-1 and TRBJ2-5; D unclear. Deletions cut 0 bases from V and 5 bases from J, with 13 bases between. Germline values: CDR1 MGHRA, CDR2 YSYEKL. This CDR3 comprises 15 residues. CDR3 bases: TGCGCCAGCAGCCAAGAGGAAGGTGGTGAGGAGACCCAGTACTTC. Its protein is CASSQEEGGEETQYF.

The chain employs TRBV2 and TRBJ2-1; TRBD2 agrees at 10 bases. V lost 8 bases, J lost 8 bases, and 6 bases stayed unmatched. This CDR3 is 13 amino acids long. In germline, CDR1 is SNHLY, CDR2 FYNNEI. Here the CDR3 DNA reads TGTGCCAGCGTGCCGGGACTAGCGTATGAGCAGTTCTTC. Translated, it gives CASVPGLAYEQFF.

The rearrangement uses TRBV25-1 and TRBJ2-5; the D call may be TRBD1 or TRBD2 (5 bases each). The CDR3 spans 14 residues. Trimming took off 0 bases at V and 2 bases at J, with 7 bases between the two ends. Germline CDR1 is MGHDK and CDR2 is SYGVNS. CDR3 residues: CASSEYEGQETQYF. The CDR3 nucleotides are TGTGCCAGCAGTGAATACGAGGGGCAAGAGACCCAGTACTTC.

The chain combines TRBV29-1 with TRBJ1-2, with TRBD1 as a possible D gene (5 bases). The CDR3 contains 14 residues. Trimming shortened V by 6 bases and J by 8 bases, and 22 bases separated the two germline ends. CDR1 and CDR2 (germline): SQVTM, ANQGSEA. CDR3 bases: TGCAGCGTCGCCGGGGAACGAGGGGCAGGGGGCTACACCTTC. This sequence encodes CSVAGERGAGGYTF. Combining the CDR3 with reference TRBV29-1 and TRBJ1-2 gives the whole variable domain SAVISQKPSRDICQRGTSLTIQCQVDSQVTMMFWYRQQPGQSLTLIATANQGSEATYESGFVIDKFPISRPNLTFSTLTVSNMSPEDSSIYLCSVAGERGAGGYTFGSGTRLTVV.

This clone came up once. The chain employs TRBV7-8 and TRBJ2-3; D remains unclear. The CDR3 runs to 14 residues. Germline V lookup: CDR1 SGHVS, CDR2 FQNEAQ. V shed 5 bases and J shed 2 bases, with 11 bases lying between them. The CDR3 DNA follows: TGTGCCAGCAGCGCCCGTTCGTTCACAGATACGCAGTATTTT. It codes for CASSARSFTDTQYF.

The rearrangement joins TRBV7-9 to TRBJ1-1; D is undetermined. V was clipped by 5 bases and J by 1 base, with 11 bases between them. This CDR3 is 14 amino acids long. Germline V CDR1 and CDR2: SEHNR, FQNEAQ (reference sequence). The DNA for the CDR3 is TGTGCCAGCAGCCTGCTAGAGGGGAACACTGAAGCTTTCTTT. Encoded protein: CASSLLEGNTEAFF.

The chain carries TRBV5-4 and TRBJ1-6, with 7 positions matching TRBD1. CDR1 and CDR2 from the germline V gene are SGHNT and YYREEE (reference sequence). V was clipped by 4 bases and J by 10 bases; unmatched bases: 2. This CDR3 is built from 12 residues. The CDR3 reads CASSPGGSPLHF. The CDR3 region has the DNA TGTGCCAGCAGCCCAGGGGGGTCACCCCTCCACTTT.

This chain joins TRBV4-1 and TRBJ2-5; TRBD2 is a possible D gene (6 bases). Germline-derived CDR1 and CDR2 are MGHRA and YSYEKL. The CDR3 length is 17 residues. The V gene lost 0 bases and the J gene lost 5 bases, with 19 bases spanning the gap. The CDR3 DNA follows: TGCGCCAGCAGCCAAGAAGCGGCAGGGCCACGGGGGGAGACCCAGTACTTC. Its translation is CASSQEAAGPRGETQYF.

J is TRBJ2-3 and V is TRBV6-6; 7 bases align to TRBD2. This CDR3 region has 13 residues. The V gene end was trimmed by 5 bases and the J gene end by 4 bases; junction bases not matched to a gene: 3. Germline CDR1 is MNHNY and CDR2 is SVGAGI (reference sequence). The CDR3 here is CASSDLAADTQYF. The DNA of the CDR3 is TGTGCCAGCAGTGATCTAGCGGCAGATACGCAGTATTTT.

The chain combines TRBV5-1 with TRBJ2-5; D uncertain. There are 13 residues in the CDR3. The V gene lost 7 bases and the J gene lost 4 bases, with 14 bases spanning the gap. Germline V lookup: CDR1 SGHRS, CDR2 YFSETQ. CDR3 residues: CASYLELGETQYF. The CDR3 coding sequence is TGCGCCAGCTACTTGGAATTAGGAGAGACCCAGTACTTC.

The V gene is TRBV7-8, the J gene TRBJ2-7; D perhaps matches TRBD1 (6 bases). Germline-derived CDR1 and CDR2 are SGHVS and FQNEAQ. The CDR3 sequence is 13 residues long. Between the trimmed V and J ends, which lost 4 bases and 3 bases, there was a span of 10 bases. The CDR3 DNA follows: TGTGCCAGCAGCTCAAGGACAGTCTACGAGCAGTACTTC. Translation gives CASSSRTVYEQYF. Complete variable domain (other parts from reference TRBV7-8 and TRBJ2-7): GAGVSQSPRYKVAKRGQDVALRCDPISGHVSLFWYQQALGQGPEFLTYFQNEAQLDKSGLPSDRFFAERPEGSVSTLKIQRTQQEDSAVYLCASSSRTVYEQYFGPGTRLTVT.

The chain carries TRBV5-1 and TRBJ2-5, with 9 bases lining up with TRBD2. After removal of 1 base from V and 2 bases from J, the junction contained 6 bases not matched to a gene. CDR1 and CDR2 (germline): SGHRS, YFSETQ. The CDR3 has 16 amino acids. The CDR3 bases are TGCGCCAGCAGCTTGAATCTAGCGGGAACTCAAGAGACCCAGTACTTC. As protein: CASSLNLAGTQETQYF.

V is TRBV6-6 and J is TRBJ2-7, with unresolved D. CDR3 length: 13 residues. Germline V gene sequence: CDR1 MNHNY, CDR2 SVGAGI (reference sequence). The V end lost 2 bases, the J end lost 4 bases, and 9 bases lay between the germline ends. The CDR3 here is CASSYLDGYEQYF. The CDR3 region has the DNA TGTGCCAGCAGTTACCTTGACGGATACGAGCAGTACTTC.

The rearrangement joins TRBV10-1 to TRBJ2-5; D is undetermined. The CDR3 loop spans 13 amino acids. The germline CDR1 and CDR2 sequences are WNHNN and SYGVQD (reference sequence). The ends were cut back, 3 bases at V and 5 bases at J, with 10 bases in the middle. The chain's CDR3 is CASSDYGLETQYF. CDR3 DNA sequence: TGCGCCAGCAGTGATTACGGATTGGAGACCCAGTACTTC.

The chain carries TRBV10-2 and TRBJ2-7; the match to TRBD2 covers 10 bases. V lost 4 bases, J lost 4 bases, and 7 bases stayed unmatched. In germline, CDR1 is WSHSY, CDR2 SAAADI. The CDR3 extends over 15 amino acids. The DNA of the CDR3 is TGCGCCAGCAGTGGAGGACTAGCGGTGTTTTACGAGCAGTACTTC. Amino acid sequence: CASSGGLAVFYEQYF.